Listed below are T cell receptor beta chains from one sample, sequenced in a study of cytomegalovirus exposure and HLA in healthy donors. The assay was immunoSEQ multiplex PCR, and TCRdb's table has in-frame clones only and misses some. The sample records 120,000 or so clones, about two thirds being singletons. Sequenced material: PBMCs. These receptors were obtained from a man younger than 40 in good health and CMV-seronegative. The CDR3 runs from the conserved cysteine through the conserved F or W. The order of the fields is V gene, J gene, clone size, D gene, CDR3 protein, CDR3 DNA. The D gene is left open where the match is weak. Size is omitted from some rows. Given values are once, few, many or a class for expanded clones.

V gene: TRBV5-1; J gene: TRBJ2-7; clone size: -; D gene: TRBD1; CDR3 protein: CASSPGTGGTSYVYEQYF; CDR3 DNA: TGCGCCAGCAGCCCGGGGACAGGGGGCACGTCCTATGTGTACGAGCAGTACTTC
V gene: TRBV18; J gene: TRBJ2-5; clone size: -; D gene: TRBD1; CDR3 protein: CASSLVGDSQETQYF; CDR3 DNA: TGTGCCAGCTCCCTGGTGGGGGACAGTCAAGAGACCCAGTACTTC
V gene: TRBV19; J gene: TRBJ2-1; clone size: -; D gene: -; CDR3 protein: CASTIGAHNEQFF; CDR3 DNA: TGTGCCAGTACGATTGGGGCACACAATGAGCAGTTCTTC
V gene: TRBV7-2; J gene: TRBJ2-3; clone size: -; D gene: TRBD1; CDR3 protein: CASSLGGRGQSTDTQYF; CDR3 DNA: TGTGCCAGCAGCTTAGGGGGTAGGGGACAGAGCACAGATACGCAGTATTTT
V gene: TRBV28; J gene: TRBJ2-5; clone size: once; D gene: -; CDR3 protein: CASSAQDNFQETQYF; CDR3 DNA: TGTGCCAGCAGTGCTCAGGACAATTTCCAAGAGACCCAGTACTTC
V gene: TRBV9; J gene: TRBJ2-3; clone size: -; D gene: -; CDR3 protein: CASSVVGSGRADTQYF; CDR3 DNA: TGTGCCAGCAGCGTAGTCGGAAGCGGGCGCGCAGATACGCAGTATTTT
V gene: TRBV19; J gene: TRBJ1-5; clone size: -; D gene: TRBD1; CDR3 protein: CASSPQIRQGQGAFDQPQHF; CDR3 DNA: TGTGCCAGTAGTCCGCAAATAAGGCAGGGACAGGGGGCTTTCGATCAGCCCCAGCATTTT
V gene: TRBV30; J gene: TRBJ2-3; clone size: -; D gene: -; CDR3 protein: CAWSVQGTSTDTQYF; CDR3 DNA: TGTGCCTGGAGTGTACAAGGGACTAGCACAGATACGCAGTATTTT
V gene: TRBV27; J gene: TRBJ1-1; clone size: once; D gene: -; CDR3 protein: CASSPGEGRLTEAFF; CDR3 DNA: TGTGCCAGCAGTCCAGGGGAGGGGCGTTTGACTGAAGCTTTCTTT
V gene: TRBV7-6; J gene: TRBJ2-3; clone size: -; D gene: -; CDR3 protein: CASSLPSGGTTDTQYF; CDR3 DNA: TGTGCCAGCAGCTTACCGTCGGGCGGGACCACAGATACGCAGTATTTT
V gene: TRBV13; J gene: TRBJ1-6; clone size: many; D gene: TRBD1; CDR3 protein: CASSSIDGRTGPSPLHF; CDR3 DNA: TGTGCCAGCAGCTCGATAGACGGGCGGACAGGCCCCTCACCCCTCCACTTT
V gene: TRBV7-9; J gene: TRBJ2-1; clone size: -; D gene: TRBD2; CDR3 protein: CASSLHEAGGTEQFF; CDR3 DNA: TGTGCCAGCAGCTTACATGAAGCGGGAGGGACGGAGCAGTTCTTC